The 18 T cell receptor beta chains presented below share a single source sample, sequenced in a study of blood T cell repertoires in COVID-19. TCRdb's table, derived via immunoSEQ multiplex PCR, lists solely in-frame clones and lacks some. In the table there are more than 90,000 clones, over 80% of which are singletons. Sequenced input: peripheral blood. The receptor set was obtained from a man aged 50 to 59 with acute or convalescent COVID-19.

The rearrangement joins TRBV19 to TRBJ2-2; TRBD1 agrees at 12 bases. V shed 6 bases and J 7 bases; nucleotides not matched to a gene: 15. Germline CDR1 reads LNHDA; CDR2 reads SQIVND (reference sequence). The CDR3 sequence is 18 residues long. The CDR3 region is CASRKPPGQGASYGELFF. The CDR3 DNA reads as TGTGCCAGTAGAAAACCCCCGGGACAGGGGGCTTCATACGGGGAGCTGTTTTTT.

This chain uses TRBV11-1 with TRBJ2-1; 12 bases are a match to TRBD2. The germline gives CDR1 SGHAT, CDR2 FQDESV (reference sequence). V gave up 5 bases and J gave up 7 bases; unmatched junction bases: 6. CDR3 length equals 15 residues. The CDR3, as DNA: TGTGCCAGCAGCCCTAGGACTAGCGGGAAGAATGAGCAGTTCTTC. Protein: CASSPRTSGKNEQFF.

This clone turned up a few times. The rearrangement joins TRBV7-8 to TRBJ1-1; TRBD1 matches at 8 bases. V shed 4 bases, J shed 0 bases, and the junction held 7 bases outside the gene matches. This CDR3 spans 16 amino acids. Germline CDR1 SGHVS, CDR2 FQNEAQ. The CDR3 DNA reads TGTGCCAGCAGCTCCTTCGGACAGGGAATGAACACTGAAGCTTTCTTT. Protein product: CASSSFGQGMNTEAFF.

V and J are TRBV21-1 and TRBJ2-4; the table names TRBD1, a call not compared with the DNA. TRBV21-1 constitutes a pseudogene. The CDR3 spans 16 residues. CDR3 protein: CASSKEAGGPKNIQYF. The DNA for the CDR3 is TGTGCCAGCAGCAAAGAGGCAGGGGGACCCAAAAACATTCAGTACTTC.

J is TRBJ1-2 and V is TRBV28; D remains unclear. The ends were cut back, 7 bases at V and 0 bases at J, with 9 bases in the middle. CDR1 and CDR2 from the germline V gene are MDHEN and SYDVKM. The CDR3 has 13 residues. This CDR3 reads CASMLVANYGYTF. The CDR3 coding sequence is TGTGCCAGCATGTTAGTTGCTAACTATGGCTACACCTTC.

The chain recombines TRBV19 with TRBJ1-2; TRBD1 matches 8 bases. CDR3 length equals 15 residues. Germline trimming cut 1 base from V and 6 bases from J; bases unmatched to any gene: 7. Germline-derived CDR1 and CDR2 are LNHDA and SQIVND (reference sequence). The CDR3 reads CASSIAPTGADGYTF. DNA for the CDR3: TGTGCCAGTAGTATAGCCCCGACAGGGGCGGATGGCTACACCTTC.

The V and J genes are TRBV13 and TRBJ2-7; D is unresolved. V lost 0 bases to trimming and J lost 2 bases, with 5 bases between them. Germline lookup yields CDR1 PRHDT and CDR2 FYEKMQ (reference sequence). This CDR3 is built from 13 residues. The CDR3 nucleotides are TGTGCCAGCAGCTTAGGACTAACCTACGAGCAGTACTTC. It yields the protein CASSLGLTYEQYF.

The chain carries TRBV5-4 and TRBJ1-1, with 7 bases identical to TRBD1. V lost 3 bases to trimming and J lost 3 bases; unmatched junction nucleotides: 5. The CDR3 consists of 14 residues. CDR1 is SGHNT, CDR2 YYREEE, per germline (reference sequence). The CDR3 sequence is CASSSQGIHTEAFF. For the CDR3, the DNA is TGTGCCAGCAGCTCACAGGGGATACACACTGAAGCTTTCTTT.

This sequence joins TRBV3-1 (or the pseudogene TRBV3-2) and TRBJ1-1; 8 nucleotides align to TRBD1. After removal of 0 bases from V and 2 bases from J, the junction contained 5 bases not matched to a gene. This CDR3 spans 16 amino acids. In germline, CDR1 is LGHDT, CDR2 YNNKEL (reference sequence). CDR3 sequence reads: CASSQEVSGGNTEAFF. CDR3 in DNA: TGTGCCAGCAGCCAAGAGGTGTCAGGGGGCAACACTGAAGCTTTCTTT.

V is TRBV18 and J is TRBJ1-1; 11 nucleotides align to TRBD1. The V and J ends lost 4 bases and 3 bases, in that order; junction bases with no gene match: 10. Per germline, CDR1 KGHSH and CDR2 LQKENI. CDR3 length: 17 amino acids. The CDR3, as DNA: TGTGCCAGCTCACGAGGGACAGGGGGATTCTTGGACACTGAAGCTTTCTTT. Amino acids: CASSRGTGGFLDTEAFF.

The V call is TRBV3-1 (or the pseudogene TRBV3-2), the J call TRBJ1-5; 11 bases are shared with TRBD1. The germline V gene encodes CDR1 LGHDT and CDR2 YNNKEL (reference sequence). CDR3 length equals 15 residues. V lost 6 bases and J lost 6; bases outside the gene matches: 7. The CDR3 nucleotides read TGTGCCAGCAGTCAGGACAGGGGGCAGGGTCAGCCCCAGCATTTT. It codes for CASSQDRGQGQPQHF.

The chain couples TRBV24-1 to TRBJ1-4, with D possibly being TRBD1 (6 bases). The V gene lost 2 bases and the J gene lost 7 bases, with 13 bases spanning the gap. CDR1 and CDR2 (germline): KGHDR, SFDVKD. The CDR3 has 15 residues. The CDR3 region has the DNA TGTGCCACCAGTGATTATAAACAGGGTGGTGAAAAACTGTTTTTT. Its protein product is CATSDYKQGGEKLFF.

J is TRBJ1-2 and V is TRBV4-3, with 7 bases identical to TRBD1. The CDR3 totals 16 residues. CDR1 and CDR2 (germline): LGHNA, YSLEER. The V and J ends lost 1 base and 5 bases, in that order; junction bases with no gene match: 10. For the CDR3, the DNA is TGCGCCAGCAGCCAAGCCATGAGGGGACAGCCGTATGGCTACACCTTC. Translated: CASSQAMRGQPYGYTF.

This clone was observed once. The chain is built from TRBV2 and TRBJ1-5, with 7 bases that match TRBD1. This CDR3 contains 13 residues. Looked up from germline, CDR1 is SNHLY and CDR2 is FYNNEI. V trimming: 8 bases; J trimming: 6 bases; junction bases outside the gene matches: 7. The CDR3 sequence: CASGGTEFQPQHF. The CDR3, as DNA: TGTGCCAGCGGAGGGACAGAGTTTCAGCCCCAGCATTTT.

The rearrangement uses TRBV2 and TRBJ2-2, with 8 bases identical to TRBD2. V lost 10 bases, J lost 8 bases, and 9 bases stayed unmatched. This CDR3 comprises 13 residues. Germline V lookup: CDR1 SNHLY, CDR2 FYNNEI. The CDR3 DNA sequence: TGTGCCACCCTAGAGCGGGGGCTGGGGGAGCTGTTTTTT. Its protein product is CATLERGLGELFF.

V gene TRBV4-2 combines with J gene TRBJ1-1; the D is unclear. V lost 2 bases, J lost 5 bases, and 12 bases lay in between. The CDR3 length is 14 residues. Germline V CDR1 and CDR2: LGHNA, YNFKEQ. The CDR3 sequence is CASSQTRGGTEAFF. CDR3 coding DNA: TGTGCCAGCAGCCAAACTCGGGGAGGGACTGAAGCTTTCTTT.

This clone has a handful of counts. V is TRBV9 and J is TRBJ2-5; 8 bases are a match to TRBD1. The CDR3 loop spans 16 amino acids. J was trimmed by 5 bases and V by 0 bases; bases with no gene match: 9. Per the germline V gene, CDR1 is SGDLS and CDR2 is YYNGEE. The CDR3 DNA sequence: TGTGCCAGCAGCGTAGCGATTGGGACAGGCATGGAGACCCAGTACTTC. As protein: CASSVAIGTGMETQYF.

V and J are TRBV28 and TRBJ1-6; 12 bases map to TRBD1. V shed 6 bases, J shed 7 bases, and the junction held 4 bases outside the gene matches. CDR3 length: 15 residues. Germline V gives CDR1 MDHEN, CDR2 SYDVKM. The CDR3 nucleotides read TGTGCCAGCAGGGGGACAGGGGGCTGGAATTCACCCCTCCACTTT. It is translated as CASRGTGGWNSPLHF.